The 25 T cell receptor beta chains in this list originate from one sample, sequenced in a study of T cell repertoires in cytomegalovirus infection. One entry per CDR3 protein, called by TCRdb with MiXCR from the reads. The sample holds around 81,000 distinct CDR3 sequences; around 40% are singletons and the top ten take over 85%. These receptors have no known antigen. The sequencing used CD8+ T cells from cultured PBMCs, collected from culture after CMV antigen stimulation. These receptors were taken from a human donor in good health (CMV status not recorded). Some clones in this sample may be carry-over from other donors' samples.

In its sample, this clonotype was seen a few times. V usage is TRBV6-2 or TRBV6-3 and J usage is TRBJ2-7; TRBD1 aligns across 7 bases. CDR3 length: 15 amino acids. Per germline, CDR1 MNHEY and CDR2 SVGEGT. Trimming at V came to 5 bases and at J to 1 base, leaving 8 bases not matched to a gene. The DNA for the CDR3 is TGTGCCAGCAGTACTGAATGGGACAGTTCCTACGAGCAGTACTTC. It encodes CASSTEWDSSYEQYF.

The rearrangement links TRBV7-4 to TRBJ2-7; D is ambiguous. Germline CDR1 is SGHVT and CDR2 is SQSDAQ. The CDR3 runs to 18 residues. The germline V and J ends were trimmed by 5 bases and 2 bases, with 25 bases remaining between them. CDR3 loop: CASSGFGPSQITPYEQYF. The CDR3 DNA sequence: TGTGCCAGCAGCGGGTTTGGGCCCTCTCAAATTACGCCCTACGAGCAGTACTTC.

This clonotype was seen a single time. The chain is built from TRBV5-6 and TRBJ2-7; possible D gene TRBD2, 5 bases. The CDR3 length is 15 residues. V lost 5 bases and J 0 bases, leaving 15 bases between the germline ends. Germline V CDR1 and CDR2: SGHDT, YYEEEE. CDR3 loop: CASRSTTEDSYEQYF. The CDR3 region has the DNA TGTGCCAGCAGGTCCACGACGGAGGACTCCTACGAGCAGTACTTC.

The chain combines TRBV7-9 with TRBJ1-2; D possibly corresponds to TRBD1 (6 bases). The V gene's germline CDR1 is SEHNR and CDR2 FQNEAQ (reference sequence). CDR3 length equals 15 residues. V lost 5 bases to trimming and J lost 1 base, with 14 bases between them. The CDR3 loop reads CASSGRDTYNYGYTF. For the CDR3, the DNA is TGTGCCAGCAGCGGTAGGGACACTTATAACTATGGCTACACCTTC.

The V and J genes are TRBV6-1 and TRBJ1-5; the D gene is possibly TRBD1 (6 bases). This CDR3 has 16 amino acids. V was shortened by 6 bases and J by 2 bases, with 17 bases between the two germline ends. Germline lookup yields CDR1 MNHNS and CDR2 SASEGT. The CDR3 DNA follows: TGTGCCAGCAGGGTAGGCAGGGGTCCGGGCAATCAGCCCCAGCATTTT. It encodes CASRVGRGPGNQPQHF.

This chain connects TRBV27 to TRBJ1-2; D perhaps matches TRBD1 (5 bases). Germline CDR1 MNHEY, CDR2 SMNVEV (reference sequence). With 5 bases removed from V and 0 bases from J, the gap between germline ends came to 16 bases. The CDR3 runs 16 residues. The CDR3 DNA reads as TGTGCCAGCAGTGACGGGGCCGGGGCTTCTAACTATGGCTACACCTTC. It specifies CASSDGAGASNYGYTF.

This clonotype was counted at least ten times. V usage is TRBV6-1 and J usage is TRBJ1-1, with a weak D call TRBD1 (5 bases). This CDR3 spans 15 amino acids. The ends were cut back, 2 bases at V and 2 bases at J, with 12 bases in the middle. CDR1 and CDR2 (germline): MNHNS, SASEGT. CDR3 DNA sequence: TGTGCCAGCAGTGAATTGGGACTAACCAACACTGAAGCTTTCTTT. Translated, it gives CASSELGLTNTEAFF.

CDR3 coding DNA: TGTGCCAGCAGCGTAGCCCTGACAGGGTTGGTAACTTTCTTT. Translating gives CASSVALTGLVTFF. The gene calls are TRBV9 and TRBJ1-1, with 7 positions matching TRBD1. The CDR3 is made up of 14 amino acids. Looked up from germline, CDR1 is SGDLS and CDR2 is YYNGEE. Trimming took 0 bases from V and 12 from J; bases not matched to a gene: 11. The whole variable domain, remainder taken from reference TRBV9 and TRBJ1-1, is DSGVTQTPKHLITATGQRVTLRCSPRSGDLSVYWYQQSLDQGLQFLIQYYNGEERAKGNILERFSAQQFPDLHSELNLSSLELGDSALYFCASSVALTGLVTFFGQGTRLTVV.

CDR3 protein: CASSLWGADYTF. The CDR3 region has the DNA TGTGCCAGCAGTTTATGGGGGGCGGACTACACCTTC. The genes are TRBV12-3 or TRBV12-4 and TRBJ1-2, with D possibly matching TRBD1 (6 bases). The CDR3 extends over 12 amino acids. Trimming cost V 2 bases and J 10 bases, with 11 bases left between them.

The rearrangement links TRBV5-6 to TRBJ2-1; D is perhaps TRBD1 (6 bases). Deletions cut 2 bases from V and 9 bases from J, with 12 bases between. This CDR3 has 13 amino acids. Per germline, CDR1 SGHDT and CDR2 YYEEEE. CDR3 protein: CASSFRQVGEQFF. The CDR3 nucleotides are TGTGCCAGCAGCTTCCGACAGGTCGGTGAGCAGTTCTTC.

The chain couples TRBV4-2 to TRBJ2-7, with 9 bases fitting TRBD1. The CDR3 spans 15 residues. V trimming: 4 bases; J trimming: 5 bases; junction bases outside the gene matches: 9. Germline V gives CDR1 LGHNA, CDR2 YNFKEQ. The CDR3 DNA reads as TGTGCCAGCAGCCCCGTTTTGGGACAGGGAAACGAGCAGTACTTC. This encodes CASSPVLGQGNEQYF.

The chain links TRBV7-8 to TRBJ2-5, with D possibly matching TRBD1 (6 bases). The germline V and J ends were trimmed by 3 bases and 7 bases, with 15 bases remaining between them. Germline CDR1 SGHVS, CDR2 FQNEAQ. The CDR3 totals 14 residues. This CDR3 reads CASSFVLPQGTQYF. The CDR3 DNA reads as TGTGCCAGCAGCTTTGTGTTGCCACAGGGGACCCAGTACTTC.

This clonotype has a single count. The gene calls are TRBV6-6 and TRBJ2-1; TRBD2 aligns across 11 bases. The CDR3 totals 19 residues. V dropped 2 bases and J dropped 1; count of bases not matched to a gene: 10. Germline CDR1 is MNHNY and CDR2 is SVGAGI (reference sequence). The CDR3 DNA reads as TGTGCCAGCAGTTACCAAGAAACTAGCGGGGGTATTTCCTACAATGAGCAGTTCTTC. Protein sequence: CASSYQETSGGISYNEQFF.

The table lists this clonotype with a count of one. The gene calls are TRBV6-6 and TRBJ1-6; D is ambiguous. Germline CDR1 MNHNY, CDR2 SVGAGI (reference sequence). CDR3 length equals 15 residues. V was pared by 2 bases and J by 18 bases, with 23 bases between. The CDR3 spells CASSYPGRNSMAPHF. The CDR3 region has the DNA TGTGCCAGCAGTTACCCTGGCAGAAATTCAATGGCCCCCCACTTT.

This clonotype was counted only a few times. The V and J genes are TRBV12-3 or TRBV12-4 and TRBJ1-4; a possible D gene is TRBD1 (6 bases). The CDR3 loop spans 16 amino acids. V was clipped by 4 bases and J by 0 bases, with 12 bases between them. The CDR3 protein is CASSSQDRSTNEKLFF. The CDR3 DNA reads as TGTGCCAGCAGTTCCCAGGACAGATCAACTAATGAAAAACTGTTTTTT.

This rearrangement joins TRBV6-8 to TRBJ1-4; D is perhaps TRBD1 (5 bases). The CDR3 has 16 amino acids. CDR1 is MNHGY and CDR2 is SAAAGT in the germline V gene. V gave up 2 bases and J gave up 8 bases, with 18 bases separating them. CDR3 region: CASSYGFEGRGEKLFF. Written as DNA, the CDR3 is TGTGCCAGCAGTTACGGTTTTGAGGGGCGGGGGGAAAAACTGTTTTTT.

This clonotype came up a few times. The V and J genes are TRBV7-2 and TRBJ1-1; no definite D call. Germline V gives CDR1 SGHTA, CDR2 FQGNSA. The CDR3 runs to 18 residues. Trimming pared 1 base from V and 0 bases from J, leaving 18 bases between. CDR3 residues: CASSLEFWSLEMNTEAFF. CDR3 DNA: TGTGCCAGCAGCTTAGAGTTCTGGTCGCTCGAAATGAACACTGAAGCTTTCTTT.

The chain has TRBV10-3 and TRBJ1-2, with 9 positions matching TRBD1. The V and J ends lost 8 bases and 0 bases, in that order; junction bases with no gene match: 10. The germline V gene has CDR1 ENHRY and CDR2 SYGVKD. The CDR3 totals 16 residues. The CDR3 is CAIYDRGSRANYGYTF. The DNA for the CDR3 is TGTGCCATCTATGACAGGGGGAGTCGGGCTAACTATGGCTACACCTTC.

The chain employs TRBV4-1 and TRBJ2-2, with D tentatively TRBD1 or TRBD2 (6 bases each). V was trimmed by 0 bases and J by 4 bases, leaving 12 bases between them. CDR1 and CDR2 (germline): MGHRA, YSYEKL. This CDR3 contains 16 residues. The CDR3 bases are TGCGCCAGCAGCCAAGAACGGGGGCCGGGCACCGGGGAGCTGTTTTTT. Protein: CASSQERGPGTGELFF.

The chain is built from TRBV20-1 and TRBJ2-5; D remains unclear. V lost 3 bases and J 5 bases, leaving 13 bases between the germline ends. The CDR3 consists of 13 residues. The germline CDR1 and CDR2 sequences are DFQATT and SNEGSKA (reference sequence). The CDR3 bases are TGCAGTGCTAGTTCTTTCCATGTGGAGACCCAGTACTTC. This codes for CSASSFHVETQYF.

The chain recombines TRBV25-1 with TRBJ2-5; D remains ambiguous. The germline V and J ends were trimmed by 9 bases and 4 bases, with 6 bases remaining between them. The CDR3 has 10 residues. The germline CDR1 and CDR2 sequences are MGHDK and SYGVNS. The CDR3 sequence: CARLRETQYF. DNA of the CDR3: TGTGCCAGACTACGAGAGACCCAGTACTTC.

In its sample, this clonotype was seen a few times. The V call is TRBV6-6, the J call TRBJ1-1; maybe TRBD1 (5 bases). The V end was cut by 0 bases, the J end by 1 base, with 15 bases between. The CDR3 runs to 17 residues. Looked up from germline, CDR1 is MNHNY and CDR2 is SVGAGI (reference sequence). The CDR3 DNA follows: TGTGCCAGCAGTTACTCGATCGGGACCGGGGAGAACACTGAAGCTTTCTTT. It translates to CASSYSIGTGENTEAFF.

The rearrangement joins TRBV5-5 to TRBJ2-7; D remains ambiguous. Germline-derived CDR1 and CDR2 are SGHKS and YYEKEE (reference sequence). Trimming left V 4 bases short and J 0 bases short, with 8 bases between. This CDR3 has 13 residues. The CDR3, as DNA: TGTGCCAGCAGCCACGGTTCCTCCTACGAGCAGTACTTC. Encoded protein: CASSHGSSYEQYF.

The gene calls are TRBV6-5 and TRBJ1-6; tentatively, D is TRBD1 (5 bases). The germline V gene encodes CDR1 MNHEY and CDR2 SVGAGI. This CDR3 has 17 amino acids. V was cut by 3 bases and J by 0 bases, with 12 bases left in between. The CDR3 nucleotides read TGTGCCAGCAGTTATTGGGCAGGGAGCTCCTATAATTCACCCCTCCACTTT. Amino acid sequence: CASSYWAGSSYNSPLHF.

V gene TRBV7-8 combines with J gene TRBJ2-1, with TRBD2 matching over 11 bases. Germline trimming cut 3 bases from V and 2 bases from J; bases unmatched to any gene: 15. This CDR3 comprises 20 residues. Germline CDR1 is SGHVS and CDR2 is FQNEAQ. The CDR3 loop reads CASSFPLPGTSGGPYNEQFF. In nucleotides, the CDR3 is TGTGCCAGCAGCTTCCCTCTTCCCGGGACTAGCGGTGGGCCCTACAATGAGCAGTTCTTC.